A single sample is the source of the 10 T cell receptor beta chains below, sequenced in a study of blood T cell repertoires in COVID-19. Assay: immunoSEQ multiplex PCR; the TCRdb copy retains only in-frame clones and omits some. The sample consists of 150,000 or so clones, more than 75% of them appearing once. Sequenced material: peripheral blood. The receptors here all came from a human donor with acute or convalescent COVID-19. The donor label of this sample is uncertain.

This chain joins TRBV20-1 and TRBJ2-7; D may be TRBD1 (6 bases). CDR1 and CDR2 (germline): DFQATT, SNEGSKA (reference sequence). The V and J ends lost 3 bases and 10 bases respectively, with 19 bases between them. The CDR3 length is 13 residues. The chain's CDR3 is CSASQGTARGQYF. CDR3 nucleotide sequence: TGCAGTGCTAGTCAGGGGACGGCGAGGGGACAGTACTTC.

The chain couples TRBV7-9 to TRBJ2-1; no firm D call. The CDR3 has 17 residues. Trimming removed 5 bases from V and 5 bases from J, with 22 bases in between. Germline V gene sequence: CDR1 SEHNR, CDR2 FQNEAQ (reference sequence). CDR3 region: CASSPLPDNLRHNEQFF. CDR3 coding DNA: TGTGCCAGCAGCCCGTTACCTGACAACCTTCGGCACAATGAGCAGTTCTTC.

The rearrangement joins TRBV5-1 to TRBJ2-2, with TRBD1 matching over 7 bases. Germline trimming cut 4 bases from V and 5 bases from J; bases unmatched to any gene: 11. This CDR3 is built from 16 residues. Germline V CDR1 and CDR2: SGHRS, YFSETQ. Here the CDR3 DNA reads TGCGCCAGCAGCCCTGACAGGGATTTGGTGACCGGGGAGCTGTTTTTT. It translates to CASSPDRDLVTGELFF. The entire variable domain, with the rest obtained from reference TRBV5-1 and TRBJ2-2, is as follows: KAGVTQTPRYLIKTRGQQVTLSCSPISGHRSVSWYQQTPGQGLQFLFEYFSETQRNKGNFPGRFSGRQFSNSRSEMNVSTLELGDSALYLCASSPDRDLVTGELFFGEGSRLTVL.

This CDR3 reads CASRTGFDYGYTF. Written as DNA, the CDR3 is TGTGCCAGCAGGACAGGGTTCGACTATGGCTACACCTTC. The V and J genes are TRBV2 and TRBJ1-2; 7 bases agree with TRBD1. Germline trimming cut 6 bases from V and 3 bases from J; bases unmatched to any gene: 4. Germline values: CDR1 SNHLY, CDR2 FYNNEI. The CDR3 loop spans 13 amino acids. Using reference TRBV2 and TRBJ1-2 for the parts outside the CDR3, the full variable domain is EPEVTQTPSHQVTQMGQEVILRCVPISNHLYFYWYRQILGQKVEFLVSFYNNEISEKSEIFDDQFSVERPDGSNFTLKIRSTKLEDSAMYFCASRTGFDYGYTFGSGTRLTVV.

In this sample, this clone is large. The rearrangement joins TRBV15 to TRBJ1-2; 7 positions match TRBD1. This CDR3 has 16 amino acids. Per the germline V gene, CDR1 is LNHNV and CDR2 is YYDKDF (reference sequence). The ends lost 0 bases at V and 5 bases at J; junction bases unmatched: 9. The CDR3 reads CATSRDRGLQAYGYTF. The CDR3 DNA follows: TGTGCCACCAGCAGAGATAGGGGGCTACAGGCGTATGGCTACACCTTC.

This CDR3 is CASSLEPGKGSEAFF. The CDR3 bases are TGCGCCAGCAGCTTGGAACCGGGGAAGGGCTCTGAAGCTTTCTTT. The chain joins TRBV5-1 to TRBJ1-1; no clear D gene. The V end was cut by 0 bases, the J end by 6 bases, with 15 bases between. CDR1 and CDR2 (germline): SGHRS, YFSETQ. CDR3 length: 15 amino acids.

The chain links TRBV5-4 to TRBJ2-2; D is ambiguous. CDR3 size: 14 residues. Trimming removed 9 bases from V and 1 base from J, with 13 bases in between. Germline CDR1 reads SGHNT; CDR2 reads YYREEE (reference sequence). The CDR3 loop reads CATTKKENTGELFF. For the CDR3, the DNA is TGTGCCACGACAAAAAAAGAGAACACCGGGGAGCTGTTTTTT.

The chain joins TRBV12-5 to TRBJ2-1, with D maybe TRBD2 (7 bases). Germline-derived CDR1 and CDR2 are LGHNT and FRNRAP. There are 15 residues in the CDR3. Trimming removed 6 bases at V and 9 bases at J, with 21 bases between. DNA for the CDR3: TGTGCTAGTGGATCGGGGGGCGACCCCTTACGTGAGCAGTTCTTC. Residues: CASGSGGDPLREQFF.

The chain couples TRBV6-6 to TRBJ2-2; 10 nucleotides agree with TRBD1. The CDR3 runs 15 residues. Germline V lookup: CDR1 MNHNY, CDR2 SVGAGI (reference sequence). Germline trimming cut 6 bases from V and 4 bases from J; bases unmatched to any gene: 5. The CDR3 nucleotides are TGTGCCAGCAGCCCCCGGGACAGGGGCACCGGGGAGCTGTTTTTT. Its protein is CASSPRDRGTGELFF.

The genes are TRBV7-9 and TRBJ1-1, with 10 bases fitting TRBD1. The CDR3 contains 15 residues. Trimming cost V 5 bases and J 5 bases; bases outside gene matches: 8. The germline V gene has CDR1 SEHNR and CDR2 FQNEAQ (reference sequence). CDR3 loop: CASSRRQGAPTEAFF. Written as DNA, the CDR3 is TGTGCCAGCAGCAGAAGACAGGGGGCGCCGACTGAAGCTTTCTTT.